The present T cell receptor beta chain was sequenced within a study of chemoradiotherapy in HPV16-positive cancers. Findings and limits, study-wide: In HPV16-positive patients, HPV-responsive T-cell expansion tracked better recurrence-free survival. Non-HPV-specific T cells did not expand in tumors during treatment, whereas candidate HPV-specific clones and E7-related motifs did.

Method: immunoSEQ multiplex PCR; TCRdb's copy keeps in-frame clones and lacks some. The table includes almost 6,000 clones, 65% to 80% detected once. In regard to this clone: The target antigen is unknown.

Germline V gene sequence: CDR1 LNHDA, CDR2 SQIVND (reference sequence). CDR3 length: 16 residues. The V and J ends lost 9 bases and 2 bases respectively, with 20 bases between them. This sample was gathered from a patient who underwent chemoradiotherapy. The rearrangement links TRBV19 to TRBJ1-5; D call uncertain. The origin of this receptor is a human donor with HPV-associated anogenital cancer. The CDR3 sequence: CASLTRHLNGNQPQHF. CDR3 sequence (DNA): TGTGCCAGCCTCACCCGACACCTAAATGGCAATCAGCCCCAGCATTTT. Looking up the rest from reference TRBV19 and TRBJ1-5 gives the full variable domain: DGGITQSPKYLFRKEGQNVTLSCEQNLNHDAMYWYRQDPGQGLRLIYYSQIVNDFQKGDIAEGYSVSREKKESFPLTVTSAQKNPTAFYLCASLTRHLNGNQPQHFGDGTRLSIL.